These T cell receptor beta chains were read from a single sample in a study of T cell changes during pregnancy in multiple sclerosis. Profiling relied on immunoSEQ multiplex PCR, and the TCRdb table lists in-frame clones only, not all of them. Here the sample spans around 68,000 clones, 91% being singletons. Specimen: peripheral blood, collected in the third trimester of pregnancy. These receptors were collected from a female donor in good health, enrolled as a control in a pregnancy study. CDR3s include the opening cysteine and the closing phenylalanine or tryptophan. The order of the fields is V gene, clone size, J gene, D gene, CDR3 DNA, CDR3 protein. The D gene is left open where the match is weak. The listing skips clone size in some rows; elsewhere it reads once, few, many or a size class.

V gene: TRBV4-1; clone size: once; J gene: TRBJ1-5; D gene: -; CDR3 DNA: TGCGCCAGCAGCCAAGTCTCCGGTTTGGGCAATCAGCCCCAGCATTTT; CDR3 protein: CASSQVSGLGNQPQHF
V gene: TRBV6-1; clone size: -; J gene: TRBJ1-6; D gene: -; CDR3 DNA: TGTGCCAGCACCTCCACGGGGGACTATAATTCACCCCTCCACTTT; CDR3 protein: CASTSTGDYNSPLHF
V gene: TRBV5-4; clone size: -; J gene: TRBJ2-1; D gene: -; CDR3 DNA: TGTGCCAGCAGCTTAGAGCGAGACAATGAGCAGTTCTTC; CDR3 protein: CASSLERDNEQFF
V gene: TRBV6-5; clone size: -; J gene: TRBJ2-3; D gene: -; CDR3 DNA: TGTGCCAGCAGTTCCAACTCAGATACGCAGTATTTT; CDR3 protein: CASSSNSDTQYF
V gene: TRBV29-1; clone size: -; J gene: TRBJ2-3; D gene: -; CDR3 DNA: TGCAGCGTTGAAGGGGGGGTTGGAGGTGCAGATACGCAGTATTTT; CDR3 protein: CSVEGGVGGADTQYF
V gene: TRBV9; clone size: -; J gene: TRBJ1-1; D gene: -; CDR3 DNA: TGTGCCAGCATGGGAGGTGAAGCTTTCTTT; CDR3 protein: CASMGGEAFF
V gene: TRBV7-7; clone size: -; J gene: TRBJ2-2; D gene: -; CDR3 DNA: TGTGCTAGCAGCCTGTGGCCCGTTGGGCCCGGGGAGCTGTTTTTT; CDR3 protein: CASSLWPVGPGELFF
V gene: TRBV28; clone size: -; J gene: TRBJ1-2; D gene: -; CDR3 DNA: TGTGCCAGCCGGGGCGGGGGCTGGGATGGCTACACCTTC; CDR3 protein: CASRGGGWDGYTF
V gene: TRBV9; clone size: -; J gene: TRBJ1-1; D gene: -; CDR3 DNA: TGTGCCAGCAGCCTCGACACTGAAGCTTTCTTT; CDR3 protein: CASSLDTEAFF
V gene: TRBV27; clone size: -; J gene: TRBJ2-1; D gene: TRBD2; CDR3 DNA: TGTGCCAGCAGTTTAACTAGCGGGAGGGATTTTGAGCAGTTCTTC; CDR3 protein: CASSLTSGRDFEQFF
V gene: TRBV27; clone size: -; J gene: TRBJ2-2; D gene: -; CDR3 DNA: TGTGCCAGCAGTTCCCAGCTAATGGCTAGAAAGATCACCGGGGAGCTGTTTTTT; CDR3 protein: CASSSQLMARKITGELFF
V gene: TRBV2; clone size: -; J gene: TRBJ2-2; D gene: TRBD1; CDR3 DNA: TGTGCCAACGGACAGGGGCCCGGGGAGCTGTTTTTT; CDR3 protein: CANGQGPGELFF
V gene: TRBV11-2; clone size: -; J gene: TRBJ2-7; D gene: -; CDR3 DNA: TGTGCCAGCAGCGTTGTGTTCGGGTCCGGCAACGAGCAGTACTTC; CDR3 protein: CASSVVFGSGNEQYF
V gene: TRBV5-1; clone size: -; J gene: TRBJ1-1; D gene: -; CDR3 DNA: TGCGCCAGCAGCTTGCAGGTTCTTTCAGGCACTGAAGCTTTCTTT; CDR3 protein: CASSLQVLSGTEAFF
V gene: TRBV6-6; clone size: -; J gene: TRBJ2-3; D gene: -; CDR3 DNA: TGTGCCAGCAGTTACTCATCCGACTTCACAGATACGCAGTATTTT; CDR3 protein: CASSYSSDFTDTQYF
V gene: TRBV4-1; clone size: -; J gene: TRBJ2-1; D gene: -; CDR3 DNA: TGCGCCAGCAGTCGGGACGGGAGTTATGGTGAGCAGTTCTTC; CDR3 protein: CASSRDGSYGEQFF
V gene: TRBV6-5; clone size: -; J gene: TRBJ2-1; D gene: TRBD1; CDR3 DNA: TGTGCCAGCAGCCCCCGGGACAGGGTTTACAATGAGCAGTTCTTC; CDR3 protein: CASSPRDRVYNEQFF